The 25 T cell receptor beta chains in this list originate from one sample, sequenced in a study of molecular identifiers for immune sequencing clone quantification. Each CDR3 protein is one row after TCRdb ran MiXCR on the PCR reads. The repertoire includes about 630,000 distinct CDR3 sequences, about 25% of them detected once, and about 0.73% sits in the top ten. The sample taken for sequencing was naive CD8+ T cells from blood, with Jurkat cell RNA spiked in. Subset indicated: FACS-sorted CD8+CD4-CCR7+CD45RA+ naive T cells. The receptors come from a human donor in good health. Some libraries in this study had Jurkat cell RNA spiked in.

The chain has TRBV7-2 and TRBJ1-1; D not certain. Germline lookup yields CDR1 SGHTA and CDR2 FQGNSA. Trimming shortened V by 11 bases and J by 11 bases, and 27 bases separated the two germline ends. There are 14 residues in the CDR3. Written as DNA, the CDR3 is TGTGCCCGCGGAAGACGAGGGCAATTTGATAGGGCTTTCTTT. Its translation is CARGRRGQFDRAFF.

At least ten counts were recorded for this clonotype. The chain joins TRBV30 to TRBJ2-6; D remains unclear. The CDR3 covers 16 residues. Germline V gene lookup returns CDR1 GTSNPN and CDR2 SVGIG (reference sequence). The V end was cut by 6 bases, the J end by 0 bases, with 15 bases between. The CDR3: CACFVQLLSGANVLTF. The CDR3 region has the DNA TGTGCCTGCTTCGTACAGTTACTCTCTGGGGCCAACGTCCTGACTTTC.

This clonotype has a count of ten or more. The chain uses TRBV7-2 and TRBJ2-5, with 10 bases aligning to TRBD1. Trimming removed 5 bases from V and 4 bases from J; junction bases left unmatched: 10. Germline CDR1 and CDR2: SGHTA and FQGNSA. The CDR3 is made up of 16 amino acids. This chain's CDR3 is CASSLAGTGDRETQYF. In DNA, the CDR3 is TGTGCCAGCAGCCTCGCCGGGACAGGGGATCGAGAGACCCAGTACTTC.

This clonotype occurred many times. The J gene is TRBJ2-3, the V gene TRBV4-1; D is undetermined. The V end was cut by 0 bases, the J end by 11 bases, with 9 bases between. The germline gives CDR1 MGHRA, CDR2 YSYEKL. The CDR3 spans 12 residues. CDR3 region: CASSQEARMQYF. The DNA for the CDR3 is TGCGCCAGCAGCCAAGAGGCCAGGATGCAGTATTTT.

This clonotype was detected many times. This sequence joins TRBV27 and TRBJ2-7, with 7 bases that match TRBD1. The length of the CDR3 is 15 residues. The germline gives CDR1 MNHEY, CDR2 SMNVEV (reference sequence). Losses at the gene ends were 5 bases for V and 2 bases for J; bases not matched to a gene: 9. DNA of the CDR3: TGTGCCAGCAGTCTCCCGGGACAGTGGGCCTACGAGCAGTACTTC. It encodes CASSLPGQWAYEQYF.

The chain has TRBV27 and TRBJ1-1, with a possible D match to TRBD1 (5 bases). CDR3 size: 15 residues. Trimming took 6 bases from V and 0 from J, leaving 14 bases between them. Germline-derived CDR1 and CDR2 are MNHEY and SMNVEV (reference sequence). DNA of the CDR3: TGTGCCAGCAGCCCACTCGGGACCTTGAACACTGAAGCTTTCTTT. Its translation is CASSPLGTLNTEAFF.

This clonotype was found a few times. This chain uses TRBV19 with TRBJ1-1; weak D call: TRBD1 (6 bases). V gave up 0 bases and J gave up 6 bases, with 17 bases separating them. The length of the CDR3 is 16 residues. CDR1 is LNHDA, CDR2 SQIVND, per germline (reference sequence). Here the CDR3 reads CASSIDRGRVRPEAFF. The DNA for the CDR3 is TGTGCCAGTAGTATAGATCGGGGGCGCGTACGCCCTGAAGCTTTCTTT.

This clonotype was seen a handful of times. No DNA is shown, since the ends of the CDR3 on it are uncertain; the CDR3 is the one TCRdb lists. V is TRBV28 and J is TRBJ1-5. The CDR3 sequence runs 14 residues, both termini included. CDR1 MDHEN and CDR2 SYDVKM come from the germline V gene. CDR3: CASSTSDGNQPQHF.

This clonotype was found many times. The rearrangement uses TRBV7-6 and TRBJ2-3, with D perhaps TRBD2 (6 bases). The CDR3 consists of 14 residues. Trimming removed 6 bases at V and 2 bases at J, with 12 bases between. CDR1 is SGHVS, CDR2 FNYEAQ, per germline. This chain's CDR3 is CASSLALYTDTQYF. CDR3 nucleotides: TGTGCCAGCAGTCTAGCGCTGTACACAGATACGCAGTATTTT.

This clonotype occurred many times. In DNA, the CDR3 is TGTGCCAGCAGTTTATTAACAAGCGTCCTCTACGAGCAGTACTTC. Amino acids: CASSLLTSVLYEQYF. The rearrangement links TRBV28 to TRBJ2-7; D is ambiguous. The V and J ends lost 1 base and 3 bases respectively, with 13 bases between them. Germline V gives CDR1 MDHEN, CDR2 SYDVKM. This CDR3 has 15 residues.

This clonotype appeared a single time. This rearrangement joins TRBV7-8 to TRBJ1-6, with unresolved D. The CDR3 consists of 19 residues. V was trimmed by 5 bases and J by 5 bases, leaving 25 bases between them. CDR1 and CDR2 from the germline V gene are SGHVS and FQNEAQ. The DNA of the CDR3 is TGTGCCAGCAGCAACCGGGCCAAACGTCTTAGTCCCCATAATTCACCCCTCCACTTT. It specifies CASSNRAKRLSPHNSPLHF.

The chain links TRBV7-6 to TRBJ1-1; the D is unclear. The CDR3 is 15 amino acids. Germline V CDR1 and CDR2: SGHVS, FNYEAQ. The germline V and J ends were trimmed by 4 bases and 1 base, with 13 bases remaining between them. As DNA, the CDR3 is TGTGCCAGCAGCTCGGCCGAGACGACGAACACTGAAGCTTTCTTT. This translates into CASSSAETTNTEAFF.

This clonotype was seen ten or more times. The chain has TRBV3-1 and TRBJ2-3, with D unclear. The CDR3 runs to 14 residues. V was shortened by 0 bases and J by 4 bases, with 8 bases between the two germline ends. Germline V CDR1 and CDR2: LGHDT, YNNKEL (reference sequence). The CDR3 loop reads CASSQEVAADTQYF. The CDR3 nucleotides are TGTGCCAGCAGCCAAGAGGTAGCTGCAGATACGCAGTATTTT.

The sample holds many counts of this clonotype. CDR3 sequence reads: CASSLAAGSYNEQFF. The CDR3 DNA follows: TGTGCCAGCAGCTTGGCGGCCGGATCCTACAATGAGCAGTTCTTC. This chain links TRBV5-4 with TRBJ2-1; D gene ambiguous. The ends were cut back, 0 bases at V and 1 base at J, with 8 bases in the middle. The CDR3 is 15 residues long. Germline V lookup: CDR1 SGHNT, CDR2 YYREEE (reference sequence).

This clonotype was counted many times. This rearrangement joins TRBV20-1 to TRBJ2-7, with no clear D. Trimming stripped 3 bases from V and 1 base from J, with 7 bases between. Germline CDR1 reads DFQATT; CDR2 reads SNEGSKA (reference sequence). The CDR3 is 12 amino acids. The CDR3 sequence: CSASGPSYEQYF. The CDR3 DNA reads TGCAGTGCTAGTGGTCCGTCCTACGAGCAGTACTTC.

To note about this clonotype: This clone may be a read error of a much larger clone one base away. V and J are TRBV9 and TRBJ1-6; weak D call: TRBD1 (6 bases). The germline V gene encodes CDR1 SGDLS and CDR2 YYNGEE. This CDR3 has 15 residues. CDR3 residues: CASNYGPGQNSPLDF. In DNA form, the CDR3 reads TGTGCCAGCAACTATGGCCCGGGACAAAACTCACCCCTCGACTTT.

The chain couples TRBV5-1 to TRBJ2-2; D not resolved. There are 12 residues in the CDR3. Trimming left V 2 bases short and J 10 bases short, with 9 bases between. CDR1 and CDR2 from the germline V gene are SGHRS and YFSETQ. CDR3 coding DNA: TGCGCCAGCAGCTTCGTCCAGGCGGAGCTGTTTTTT. It encodes CASSFVQAELFF.

Only a few counts were recorded for this clonotype. The J gene is TRBJ2-7, the V gene TRBV12-3 or TRBV12-4, with a weak D call TRBD2 (6 bases). The CDR3 is 17 amino acids. Trimming took off 1 base at V and 6 bases at J, with 22 bases between the two ends. CDR3 loop: CASSLESVAAAVSEQYF. The CDR3, as DNA: TGTGCCAGCAGTTTAGAATCGGTAGCGGCGGCGGTCTCCGAGCAGTACTTC.

This clonotype turned up a few times. The chain links TRBV9 to TRBJ2-3; unclear D gene. This CDR3 spans 13 amino acids. The V and J ends lost 3 bases and 4 bases respectively, with 9 bases between them. The germline V gene encodes CDR1 SGDLS and CDR2 YYNGEE. The CDR3 DNA reads TGTGCCAGCAGCGCCCACCGAGCAGATACGCAGTATTTT. It codes for CASSAHRADTQYF.

A note on this clonotype: A read error may account for a junction end that differs from germline. The chain carries TRBV7-9 and TRBJ2-2; D is unresolved. Germline V gene lookup returns CDR1 SEHNR and CDR2 FQNEAQ (reference sequence). The CDR3 is 14 amino acids. CDR3 loop: CASSLVPNPGELFF. The CDR3 DNA reads TGTGCCAGCAGCTTAGTTCCGAACCCCGGGGAGCTGTTTTTT.

This clonotype was detected many times. The chain has TRBV27 and TRBJ2-7, with D possibly matching TRBD1 (7 bases). The CDR3 sequence is 12 residues long. The germline gives CDR1 MNHEY, CDR2 SMNVEV (reference sequence). Deletions cut 4 bases from V and 6 bases from J, with 10 bases between. CDR3 sequence: CASSYQGGEQYF. CDR3 nucleotides: TGTGCCAGCAGTTACCAGGGGGGCGAGCAGTACTTC.

This clonotype was observed at least ten times. The chain employs TRBV27 and TRBJ2-7; 10 bases agree with TRBD1. There are 14 residues in the CDR3. V dropped 7 bases and J dropped 6; count of bases not matched to a gene: 9. Germline V gene lookup returns CDR1 MNHEY and CDR2 SMNVEV (reference sequence). CDR3 sequence reads: CASISRTGGGEQYF. The CDR3 nucleotides are TGTGCCAGCATTTCGAGGACAGGGGGTGGCGAGCAGTACTTC.

The chain joins TRBV5-1 to TRBJ2-7; tentatively, D is TRBD2 (6 bases). V shed 0 bases and J shed 0 bases, with 10 bases lying between them. The CDR3 is 15 amino acids. Germline V gene lookup returns CDR1 SGHRS and CDR2 YFSETQ. CDR3 DNA: TGCGCCAGCAGCTTGGGTTGGGGGGACTCCTACGAGCAGTACTTC. Translation: CASSLGWGDSYEQYF.

This clonotype was detected ten times or more. The genes are TRBV6-5 and TRBJ2-7; 9 nucleotides match TRBD2. The CDR3 has 14 residues. Germline assignment: CDR1 MNHEY and CDR2 SVGAGI. The junction had 7 bases not matched to a gene; V was cut back by 4 bases and J by 6 bases. The CDR3 protein is CASSSSGTAPEQYF. The CDR3 coding sequence is TGTGCCAGCAGTTCTAGCGGGACGGCCCCCGAGCAGTACTTC.

This chain links TRBV19 with TRBJ1-1; TRBD1 might be the D (5 bases). The V and J ends lost 7 bases and 4 bases respectively, with 19 bases between them. The germline gives CDR1 LNHDA, CDR2 SQIVND (reference sequence). This CDR3 is built from 15 residues. As DNA, the CDR3 is TGTGCCAGTAACCCCTTGACAGTTCCGAGCACTGAAGCTTTCTTT. Its translation is CASNPLTVPSTEAFF. Variable domain in full (rest from reference TRBV19 and TRBJ1-1): DGGITQSPKYLFRKEGQNVTLSCEQNLNHDAMYWYRQDPGQGLRLIYYSQIVNDFQKGDIAEGYSVSREKKESFPLTVTSAQKNPTAFYLCASNPLTVPSTEAFFGQGTRLTVV.